One TCR beta chain is described in this entry. Its antigen is still unknown. Produced via immunoSEQ multiplex PCR; TCRdb's table is partial and in-frame only. This repertoire shows about 150,000 clones, roughly 90% found once; its top ten account for approximately 1.5%. These data come from a study of T cell responses to AZD1222 COVID-19 vaccine. The CDR3 consists of 16 residues. Germline assignment: CDR1 MGHDK and CDR2 SYGVNS. V was clipped by 5 bases and J by 4 bases; unmatched bases: 11. Findings and caveats of the study: Spike-wide coverage was observed for vaccine-associated CD4 TCRs, with dominant responses at 160-218 and 743-854. Clonal diversity may have been underestimated, and the donors were mostly white British, with more females than males.

The chain is built from TRBV25-1 and TRBJ1-1; TRBD1 matches at 9 bases. The sequences come from peripheral blood, collected on day 0 of AZD1222 vaccination. This sequence was found in an adult in good health. The CDR3 coding sequence is TGTGCCAGCAGTAAACGAGGGGGGACAGGGTCCACTGAAGCTTTCTTT. Translating it yields CASSKRGGTGSTEAFF.